This T cell receptor (beta chain) was sequenced during a study of early T cells in non-severe SARS-CoV-2 infection. Unique molecular identifier tags were affixed to discrete cDNA molecules. TCRdb re-called the 5' RACE reads through MiXCR, storing one row per CDR3 protein. The sample has approximately 88,000 distinct CDR3 sequences, around 13% seen once. The germline V gene encodes CDR1 SGDLS and CDR2 YYNGEE. The V segment lost 4 bases and the J segment 6 bases; nucleotides outside the gene matches: 6. The CDR3 sequence is 15 residues long. The specimen was whole blood. The clonotype comes from an adult who was a healthcare worker with PCR-confirmed SARS-CoV-2 infection or an uninfected control (not recorded which). The chain links TRBV9 to TRBJ1-6; TRBD1 matches at 8 bases. The CDR3 here is CASSTGTGSNSPLHF. The CDR3 coding sequence is TGTGCCAGCAGCACCGGGACAGGTTCTAATTCACCCCTCCACTTT.